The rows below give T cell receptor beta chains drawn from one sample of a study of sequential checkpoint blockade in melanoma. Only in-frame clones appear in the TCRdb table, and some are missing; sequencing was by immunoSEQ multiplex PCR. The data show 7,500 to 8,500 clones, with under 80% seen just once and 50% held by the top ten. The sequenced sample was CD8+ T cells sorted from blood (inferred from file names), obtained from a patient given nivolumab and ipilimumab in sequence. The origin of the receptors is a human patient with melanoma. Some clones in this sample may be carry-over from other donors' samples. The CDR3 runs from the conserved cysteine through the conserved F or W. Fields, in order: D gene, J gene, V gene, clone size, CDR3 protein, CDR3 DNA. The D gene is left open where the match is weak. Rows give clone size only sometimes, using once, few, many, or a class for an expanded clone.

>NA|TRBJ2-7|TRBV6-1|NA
CASKMVSSYEQYF
TGTGCCAGCAAGATGGTCAGCTCCTACGAGCAGTACTTC
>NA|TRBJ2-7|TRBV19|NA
CASSFRDWGDYEQYF
TGTGCCAGCAGCTTTCGGGACTGGGGGGACTACGAGCAGTACTTC
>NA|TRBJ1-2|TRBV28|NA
CASSLNYGYTF
TGTGCCAGCAGTCTAAACTATGGCTACACCTTC
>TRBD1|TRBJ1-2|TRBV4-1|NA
CASSQDRDRVQGYTF
TGCGCCAGCAGCCAAGATCGGGACAGGGTGCAGGGCTACACCTTC
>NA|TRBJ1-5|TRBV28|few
CATVSLRSQPQHF
TGTGCCACCGTTTCTTTGCGAAGCCAGCCCCAGCATTTT
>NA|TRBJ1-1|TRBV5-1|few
CASSHSEGTEAFF
TGCGCCAGCAGCCATTCAGAGGGAACTGAAGCTTTCTTT
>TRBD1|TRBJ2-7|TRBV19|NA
CASSPGQGTYEQYF
TGTGCCAGTAGTCCGGGACAGGGGACCTACGAGCAGTACTTC
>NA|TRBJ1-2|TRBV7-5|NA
CASSLPDTPLNYGYTF
TGTGCCAGCAGCTTACCTGATACTCCCCTTAACTATGGCTACACCTTC
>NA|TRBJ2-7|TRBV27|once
CASASAGQRYEQYF
TGTGCCAGCGCATCGGCGGGACAGCGGTACGAGCAGTACTTC
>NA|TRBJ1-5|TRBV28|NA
CASSPPGGTNQPQHF
TGTGCCAGCAGCCCCCCGGGAGGGACCAATCAGCCCCAGCATTTT
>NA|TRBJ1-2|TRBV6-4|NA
CASSEYTNYGYTF
TGTGCCAGCAGTGAATATACTAACTATGGCTACACCTTC
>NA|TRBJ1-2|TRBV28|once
CASSSPILTRSYTF
TGTGCCAGCAGTTCTCCAATCTTGACCAGGAGCTACACCTTC
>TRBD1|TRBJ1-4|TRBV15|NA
CATSRGTGMDEKLFF
TGTGCCACCAGCAGAGGGACAGGAATGGATGAAAAACTGTTTTTT
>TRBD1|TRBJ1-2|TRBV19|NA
CASTMDRVFYGYTF
TGTGCCAGTACCATGGACAGGGTGTTCTATGGCTACACCTTC
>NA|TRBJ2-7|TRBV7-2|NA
CASSLEPGVYEQYF
TGTGCCAGCAGCTTAGAGCCCGGGGTCTACGAGCAGTACTTC
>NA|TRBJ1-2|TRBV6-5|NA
CASSPTGLYGYTF
TGTGCCAGCAGCCCAACAGGGCTGTATGGCTACACCTTC
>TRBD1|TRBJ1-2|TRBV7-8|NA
CASSPRAGGARSYGYTF
TGTGCCAGCAGCCCTCGGGCAGGGGGCGCGAGGAGCTATGGCTACACCTTC
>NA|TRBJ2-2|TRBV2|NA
CASSEYGAGELFF
TGTGCCAGCAGTGAGTACGGAGCCGGGGAGCTGTTTTTT
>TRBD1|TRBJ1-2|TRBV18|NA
CASSPQGAQVYGYTF
TGTGCCAGCTCACCCCAGGGGGCCCAGGTCTATGGCTACACCTTC
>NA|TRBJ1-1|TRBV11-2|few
CASSHSEGTEAFF
TGCGCCAGCAGCCATTCAGAGGGAACTGAAGCTTTCTTT
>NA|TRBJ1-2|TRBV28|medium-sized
CASRGRVDLIYGYTF
TGTGCCAGCAGGGGGAGGGTAGATTTAATCTATGGCTACACCTTC
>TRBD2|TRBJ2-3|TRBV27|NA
CASSWGEGQYF
TGTGCCAGCAGTTGGGGGGAGGGGCAGTATTTT
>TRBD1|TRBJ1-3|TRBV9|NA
CASSVGQGSGNTIYF
TGTGCCAGCAGCGTCGGACAGGGCTCTGGAAACACCATATATTTT
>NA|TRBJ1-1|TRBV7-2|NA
CASSLERGFPEAFF
TGTGCCAGCAGCTTAGAACGGGGTTTCCCTGAAGCTTTCTTT
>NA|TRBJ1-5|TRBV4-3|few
CASSLTTGRNQPQHF
TGCGCCAGCAGCCTGACGACAGGCCGGAATCAGCCCCAGCATTTT
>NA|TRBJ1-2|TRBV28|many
CASSLDTETDGYTF
TGTGCCAGCAGTTTGGACACGGAAACAGACGGCTACACCTTC
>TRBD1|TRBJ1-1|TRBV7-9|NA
CASSFSRQGAAEAFF
TGTGCCAGCAGCTTTAGCCGACAGGGGGCGGCGGAAGCTTTCTTT
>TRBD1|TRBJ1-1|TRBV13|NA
CASSSRDRVGTEAFF
TGTGCCAGCAGCTCCCGGGACAGGGTTGGGACTGAAGCTTTCTTT
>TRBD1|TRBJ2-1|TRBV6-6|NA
CASREGTGENNEQFF
TGTGCCAGCAGGGAAGGGACAGGGGAGAACAATGAGCAGTTCTTC
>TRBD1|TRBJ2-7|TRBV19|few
CASSPTGGDEQYF
TGTGCCAGTAGCCCGACAGGGGGCGACGAGCAGTACTTC
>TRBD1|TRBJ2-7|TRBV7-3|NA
CASSPTPGQGNEQYF
TGTGCCAGCAGCCCTACCCCGGGACAGGGTAACGAGCAGTACTTC
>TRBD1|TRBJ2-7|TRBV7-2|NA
CASSLVLGQAYEQYF
TGTGCCAGCAGCTTAGTTCTTGGACAGGCCTACGAGCAGTACTTC
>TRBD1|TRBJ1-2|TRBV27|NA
CASSDRGLGYTF
TGTGCCAGCAGTGACAGGGGGCTCGGCTACACCTTC
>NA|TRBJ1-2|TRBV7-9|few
CASSLVGGGSGYTF
TGTGCCAGCAGCTTAGTTGGGGGGGGATCTGGCTACACCTTC
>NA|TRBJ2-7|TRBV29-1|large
CSVDVGEGYEQYF
TGCAGCGTTGATGTCGGGGAAGGATACGAGCAGTACTTC
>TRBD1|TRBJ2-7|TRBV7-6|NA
CASSPRTGRAYEQYF
TGTGCCAGCAGCCCAAGGACAGGGAGAGCCTACGAGCAGTACTTC
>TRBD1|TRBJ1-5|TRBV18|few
CASSQTTGGLQPQHF
TGTGCCAGCTCACAGACCACAGGGGGTTTACAGCCCCAGCATTTT
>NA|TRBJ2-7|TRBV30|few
CASSQERDWTYEQYF
TGTGCCAGCAGCCAAGAAAGGGACTGGACCTACGAGCAGTACTTC
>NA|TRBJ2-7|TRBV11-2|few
CASSFSWEQYF
TGTGCCAGCAGCTTTAGCTGGGAGCAGTACTTC
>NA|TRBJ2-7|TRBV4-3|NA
CASSHPTGAYEQYF
TGCGCCAGCAGCCATCCGACCGGGGCCTACGAGCAGTACTTC
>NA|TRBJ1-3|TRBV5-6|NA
CASSLVGRSSGNTIYF
TGTGCCAGCAGCTTGGTAGGCCGGAGCTCTGGAAACACCATATATTTT
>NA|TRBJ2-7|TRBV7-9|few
CASSHGTGIYEQYF
TGTGCCAGCAGCCACGGAACAGGGATCTACGAGCAGTACTTC
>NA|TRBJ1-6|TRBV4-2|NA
CASSPGTPNSPLHF
TGTGCCAGCAGCCCCGGGACACCCAATTCACCCCTCCACTTT
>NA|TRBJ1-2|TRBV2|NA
CASSLPDTPLNYGYTF
TGTGCCAGCAGCTTACCTGATACTCCCCTTAACTATGGCTACACCTTC
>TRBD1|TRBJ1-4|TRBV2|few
CASSFGQGDEKLFF
TGTGCCAGCAGTTTTGGACAGGGAGATGAAAAACTGTTTTTT
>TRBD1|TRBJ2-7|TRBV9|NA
CASSVRDRAYEQYF
TGTGCCAGCAGCGTCCGGGACAGGGCCTACGAGCAGTACTTC
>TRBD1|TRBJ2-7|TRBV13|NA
CASRGTGVYEQYF
TGTGCCAGCAGAGGGACAGGGGTCTACGAGCAGTACTTC